This T cell receptor beta chain was obtained from a study of blood T cell repertoires in COVID-19. Study details: Acute-phase and convalescent COVID-19 samples originated in the United States, Italy and Spain. In each case, the material was cDNA or gDNA derived from T cells, B-cell-depleted T cells, or PBMCs.

V dropped 4 bases and J dropped 2 bases, with 12 bases sitting between them. From germline, CDR1 is SGHTS and CDR2 YDEGEE. CDR3 length equals 15 residues. This clone was seen a single time. As processed by the authors: How many nucleated cells were present was estimated from reference gene primer amplification. Using immunoSEQ multiplex PCR, the repertoire was profiled, and TCRdb retains in-frame clones only, with some absent. The V and J calls and the clone size are those of that table, but D and trimming were determined from the DNA. The sample records a few hundred thousand clones, 85% being singletons.

This TCR came from a woman aged 18 to 35 with acute or convalescent COVID-19. V usage is TRBV5-8 and J usage is TRBJ1-4; the D is unclear. Sequencing was done on a sample of peripheral blood. CDR3 region: CASSRSGGTNEKLFF. The CDR3 DNA is TGTGCCAGCAGCAGGTCAGGAGGGACTAATGAAAAACTGTTTTTT.